The 21 T cell receptor beta chains listed next were all sequenced from one sample in a study of blood T cell repertoires in COVID-19. Method: immunoSEQ multiplex PCR; TCRdb's copy keeps in-frame clones and lacks some. The sample lists around 180,000 clones, 80% to 90% occurring once. Sample: peripheral blood. These receptors originate from a woman at least 80 years old with COVID-19, enrolled during active disease.

The chain recombines TRBV9 with TRBJ2-7; 12 bases match TRBD1. CDR1 SGDLS and CDR2 YYNGEE come from the germline V gene. Germline trimming cut 3 bases from V and 3 bases from J; bases unmatched to any gene: 7. This CDR3 contains 16 residues. CDR3 in DNA: TGTGCCAGCAGCGAAACCGGGACAGGGGGCCTCTACGAGCAGTACTTC. Translated, it gives CASSETGTGGLYEQYF.

This chain connects TRBV5-1 to TRBJ2-3; perhaps TRBD1 as D (5 bases). The CDR3 has 13 residues. Germline V CDR1 and CDR2: SGHRS, YFSETQ. The V end was cut by 5 bases, the J end by 3 bases, with 10 bases between. The CDR3 reads CASRFRVTDTQYF. The CDR3 DNA is TGCGCCAGCAGGTTCAGGGTAACAGATACGCAGTATTTT.

The chain carries TRBV2 and TRBJ1-5; the match to TRBD1 covers 7 bases. The CDR3 length is 14 residues. Trimming cost V 1 base and J 7 bases; bases outside gene matches: 4. Germline CDR1 and CDR2: SNHLY and FYNNEI. The chain's CDR3 is CASSEVDRRQPQHF. The CDR3 nucleotides are TGTGCCAGCAGTGAAGTGGACAGGAGGCAGCCCCAGCATTTT.

In this sample, this clone turned up a few times. V is TRBV7-3 and J is TRBJ2-7, with 7 positions matching TRBD1. With 0 bases clipped from V and 5 bases from J, the junction kept 7 bases outside the gene matches. Germline loops: CDR1 SGHTA, CDR2 FQGTGA. CDR3 length: 15 residues. The CDR3: CASSLTATGFNEQYF. CDR3 coding DNA: TGTGCCAGCAGCTTAACGGCGACAGGGTTTAACGAGCAGTACTTC.

This clone was seen just once. The chain has TRBV28 and TRBJ1-5, with a tentative D call TRBD1 (6 bases). This CDR3 region has 14 residues. V dropped 4 bases and J dropped 0 bases, with 7 bases sitting between them. Germline V gene sequence: CDR1 MDHEN, CDR2 SYDVKM. The CDR3 protein is CASSWTVSNQPQHF. The CDR3 nucleotides read TGTGCCAGCAGTTGGACAGTTAGCAATCAGCCCCAGCATTTT. The variable domain in full, completed from reference TRBV28 and TRBJ1-5, reads DVKVTQSSRYLVKRTGEKVFLECVQDMDHENMFWYRQDPGLGLRLIYFSYDVKMKEKGDIPEGYSVSREKKERFSLILESASTNQTSMYLCASSWTVSNQPQHFGDGTRLSIL.

This clone was detected once. V gene TRBV7-3 combines with J gene TRBJ2-1, with TRBD2 matching over 12 bases. Trimming took 4 bases from V and 4 from J; bases not matched to a gene: 2. Germline assignment: CDR1 SGHTA and CDR2 FQGTGA. The CDR3 extends over 15 amino acids. CDR3 amino acids: CASSSGLAGYNEQFF. The CDR3 nucleotides read TGTGCCAGCAGCTCGGGACTAGCGGGTTACAATGAGCAGTTCTTC. The full variable domain, in which reference TRBV7-3 and TRBJ2-1 provide the parts outside the CDR3, is GAGVSQTPSNKVTEKGKYVELRCDPISGHTALYWYRQSLGQGPEFLIYFQGTGAADDSGLPNDRFFAVRPEGSVSTLKIQRTERGDSAVYLCASSSGLAGYNEQFFGPGTRLTVL.

In nucleotides, the CDR3 is TGTGCCAGCCGAATCCAGCGGGACAACAATGAGCAGTTCTTC. It translates to CASRIQRDNNEQFF. The V gene is TRBV6-5, the J gene TRBJ2-1; D is perhaps TRBD2 (7 bases). This CDR3 is built from 14 residues. The germline gives CDR1 MNHEY, CDR2 SVGAGI. Trimming left V 8 bases short and J 5 bases short, with 16 bases between.

In this sample, this clone turned up many times. The V and J genes are TRBV4-2 and TRBJ1-1, with D perhaps TRBD1 (5 bases). This CDR3 has 14 residues. The germline V and J ends were trimmed by 6 bases and 4 bases, with 15 bases remaining between them. Germline V gene sequence: CDR1 LGHNA, CDR2 YNFKEQ. CDR3 nucleotide sequence: TGTGCCAGCAGTTGGGGCAGAGAGACCACTGAAGCTTTCTTT. This gives the protein CASSWGRETTEAFF.

This clone was picked up a small number of times. This sequence joins TRBV20-1 and TRBJ2-1; D may be TRBD2 (6 bases). Germline V CDR1 and CDR2: DFQATT, SNEGSKA (reference sequence). The CDR3 covers 16 residues. Trimming stripped 6 bases from V and 1 base from J, with 19 bases between. CDR3 residues: CSASVGGSGSYNEQFF. The DNA for the CDR3 is TGCAGTGCCAGTGTCGGAGGGAGTGGGTCCTACAATGAGCAGTTCTTC.

This clone was recorded once. This chain joins TRBV3-1 (or the pseudogene TRBV3-2) and TRBJ1-2; TRBD1 matches 9 bases. CDR1 LGHDT and CDR2 YNNKEL come from the germline V gene (reference sequence). V was clipped by 4 bases and J by 8 bases; unmatched bases: 2. This CDR3 spans 12 amino acids. The CDR3 region has the DNA TGTGCCAGCAGCCTCACAGGGGGCGGCTACACCTTC. Translating gives CASSLTGGGYTF.

This chain joins TRBV2 and TRBJ1-1, with D possibly being TRBD1 (5 bases). Germline V lookup: CDR1 SNHLY, CDR2 FYNNEI. The CDR3 is 16 residues long. The V end lost 0 bases, the J end lost 5 bases, and 16 bases lay between the germline ends. The DNA of the CDR3 is TGTGCCAGCAGTGAAGCCTTAGTGGGGGGTGGGACTGAAGCTTTCTTT. This sequence encodes CASSEALVGGGTEAFF.

The chain couples TRBV19 to TRBJ2-4; D is ambiguous. This CDR3 has 12 amino acids. Trimming stripped 6 bases from V and 6 bases from J, with 9 bases between. Germline CDR1 reads LNHDA; CDR2 reads SQIVND (reference sequence). The CDR3 coding sequence is TGTGCCAGTAGGGCCAGACTAAACATTCAGTACTTC. Its protein product is CASRARLNIQYF.

This chain connects TRBV5-4 to TRBJ2-1; TRBD2 matches 15 bases. Trimming took 10 bases from V and 8 from J; bases not matched to a gene: 10. The CDR3 runs to 15 residues. Per the germline V gene, CDR1 is SGHNT and CDR2 is YYREEE (reference sequence). The CDR3 DNA reads as TGTGCCGGTAGTCTTGGACTAGCGGGAGGGGATGAGCAGTTCTTC. Translated, it gives CAGSLGLAGGDEQFF.

The chain combines TRBV5-6 with TRBJ1-1; 8 nucleotides agree with TRBD1. This CDR3 is built from 15 residues. Germline loops: CDR1 SGHDT, CDR2 YYEEEE. V lost 4 bases to trimming and J lost 5 bases; unmatched junction nucleotides: 10. CDR3 sequence (DNA): TGTGCCAGCAGCATTGACAGGGGATGGAGAACTGAAGCTTTCTTT. Translation: CASSIDRGWRTEAFF.

V usage is TRBV5-1 and J usage is TRBJ1-1; 10 bases fit TRBD1. The CDR3 spans 16 residues. Germline CDR1 and CDR2: SGHRS and YFSETQ. V dropped 0 bases and J dropped 3; count of bases not matched to a gene: 5. The CDR3, as DNA: TGCGCCAGCAGCTTGGGACAGGGGGCGCGGGACACTGAAGCTTTCTTT. Translated: CASSLGQGARDTEAFF.

V usage is TRBV25-1 and J usage is TRBJ1-5; D may be TRBD1 (6 bases). Trimming took off 10 bases at V and 5 bases at J, with 15 bases between the two ends. This CDR3 contains 13 residues. The V gene's germline CDR1 is MGHDK and CDR2 SYGVNS. CDR3 sequence: CATRGGADQPQHF. Written as DNA, the CDR3 is TGTGCCACCCGGGGGGGGGCGGATCAGCCCCAGCATTTT.

This sequence joins TRBV5-1 and TRBJ2-5; 7 nucleotides agree with TRBD2. The J segment lost 5 bases and the V segment lost 4 bases, leaving 11 bases of the junction unmatched. Germline V CDR1 and CDR2: SGHRS, YFSETQ. The CDR3 has 15 residues. The CDR3 DNA reads as TGCGCCAGCAGCGCGGGGAGCGGGGAATGGGAGACCCAGTACTTC. Its protein is CASSAGSGEWETQYF.

The gene calls are TRBV7-6 and TRBJ2-1; 8 bases align to TRBD1. The V and J ends lost 1 base and 6 bases, in that order; junction bases with no gene match: 8. The CDR3 spans 16 residues. Germline V gene sequence: CDR1 SGHVS, CDR2 FNYEAQ. In nucleotides, the CDR3 is TGTGCCAGCAGCTTAGTCGCACCAGGACAGGGCAATGAGCAGTTCTTC. Protein: CASSLVAPGQGNEQFF.

This chain joins TRBV10-3 and TRBJ1-2; TRBD1 is a possible D gene (5 bases). CDR3 length equals 16 residues. The V end was cut by 3 bases, the J end by 0 bases, with 14 bases between. CDR1 and CDR2 (germline): ENHRY, SYGVKD. CDR3 coding DNA: TGTGCCATCAGTGACCCCCCGACAGCCGCTAACTATGGCTACACCTTC. Protein product: CAISDPPTAANYGYTF.

The chain uses TRBV10-3 and TRBJ1-1, with D tentatively TRBD1 (5 bases). The CDR3 extends over 15 amino acids. The V and J ends lost 6 bases and 1 base respectively, with 15 bases between them. Germline-derived CDR1 and CDR2 are ENHRY and SYGVKD. In DNA form, the CDR3 reads TGTGCCATCAGGGGGCCCGACACTGGGAACACTGAAGCTTTCTTT. It codes for CAIRGPDTGNTEAFF.

The chain uses TRBV19 and TRBJ1-2; 8 bases map to TRBD1. Germline CDR1 is LNHDA and CDR2 is SQIVND (reference sequence). The CDR3 covers 15 residues. The V gene end was trimmed by 4 bases and the J gene end by 3 bases; junction bases not matched to a gene: 7. The chain's CDR3 is CASSTPGQGHYGYTF. CDR3 nucleotides: TGTGCCAGTAGTACGCCCGGACAGGGCCACTATGGCTACACCTTC.